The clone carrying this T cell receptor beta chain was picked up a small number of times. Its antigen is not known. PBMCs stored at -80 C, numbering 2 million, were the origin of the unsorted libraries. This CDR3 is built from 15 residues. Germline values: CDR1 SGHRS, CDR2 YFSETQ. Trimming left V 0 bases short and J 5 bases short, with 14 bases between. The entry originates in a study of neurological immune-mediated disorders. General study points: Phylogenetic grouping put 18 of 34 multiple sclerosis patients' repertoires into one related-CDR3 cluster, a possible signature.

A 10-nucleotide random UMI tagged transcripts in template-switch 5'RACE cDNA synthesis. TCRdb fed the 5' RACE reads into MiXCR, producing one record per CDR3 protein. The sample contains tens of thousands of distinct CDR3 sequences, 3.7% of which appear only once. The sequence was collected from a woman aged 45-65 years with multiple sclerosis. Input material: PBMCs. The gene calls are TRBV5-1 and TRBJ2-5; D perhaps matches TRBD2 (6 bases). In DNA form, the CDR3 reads TGCGCCAGCAGCTTGGAACCGGGAGTCTGGGAGACCCAGTACTTC. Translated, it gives CASSLEPGVWETQYF.